What follows are 7 T cell receptor beta chains derived from one specimen sequenced in a study of blood T cell repertoires in COVID-19. Sequencing used immunoSEQ multiplex PCR; TCRdb keeps in-frame clones, though not all of them. The table includes about 220,000 clones, roughly 90% detected once. The source material was PBMCs or T cells enriched from blood (not recorded which). These receptor sequences come from a man between 25 and 39 years old who had been exposed to COVID-19.

V is TRBV19 and J is TRBJ1-5, with a possible D match to TRBD1 (5 bases). The V and J ends lost 2 bases and 4 bases respectively, with 15 bases between them. CDR1 is LNHDA, CDR2 SQIVND, per germline (reference sequence). This CDR3 is built from 16 residues. This chain's CDR3 is CASSILGGLANQPQHF. CDR3 bases: TGTGCCAGTAGTATATTGGGGGGACTCGCTAATCAGCCCCAGCATTTT.

CDR3 bases: TGTGCCAGCAGCTTAGACCCGGGGAATTCACCCCTCCACTTT. Encoded protein: CASSLDPGNSPLHF. The rearrangement joins TRBV7-9 to TRBJ1-6; the D is unclear. The CDR3 runs 14 residues. In germline, CDR1 is SEHNR, CDR2 FQNEAQ (reference sequence). V lost 1 base and J lost 7, with 8 bases in between.

The DNA of the CDR3 is TGCGCCAGCAGCTTGACTAGCGGGAGTAACAATGAGCAGTTCTTC. It is translated as CASSLTSGSNNEQFF. This chain links TRBV5-1 with TRBJ2-1; TRBD2 agrees at 11 bases. The length of the CDR3 is 15 residues. Germline trimming cut 1 base from V and 5 bases from J; bases unmatched to any gene: 2. Germline CDR1 is SGHRS and CDR2 is YFSETQ. Together with reference TRBV5-1 and TRBJ2-1, the CDR3 gives the full variable domain: KAGVTQTPRYLIKTRGQQVTLSCSPISGHRSVSWYQQTPGQGLQFLFEYFSETQRNKGNFPGRFSGRQFSNSRSEMNVSTLELGDSALYLCASSLTSGSNNEQFFGPGTRLTVL.

In this sample, this clone turned up a few times. The V and J genes are TRBV4-1 and TRBJ1-4; TRBD1 aligns across 10 bases. The CDR3 contains 15 residues. V shed 5 bases, J shed 7 bases, and the junction held 7 bases outside the gene matches. The germline V gene has CDR1 MGHRA and CDR2 YSYEKL. CDR3 protein: CASSVSGTGAEKLFF. As DNA, the CDR3 is TGCGCCAGCAGCGTTTCCGGGACAGGGGCTGAAAAACTGTTTTTT.

The chain recombines TRBV27 with TRBJ2-2; 8 nucleotides match TRBD1. CDR1 MNHEY and CDR2 SMNVEV come from the germline V gene (reference sequence). The CDR3 spans 15 residues. V shed 3 bases and J 4 bases; nucleotides not matched to a gene: 4. CDR3 DNA sequence: TGTGCCAGCAGTTTCTCGACAGGGGTCACCGGGGAGCTGTTTTTT. Amino acid sequence: CASSFSTGVTGELFF.

V usage is TRBV7-9 and J usage is TRBJ2-5, with D possibly matching TRBD1 (5 bases). Germline V gene sequence: CDR1 SEHNR, CDR2 FQNEAQ (reference sequence). The CDR3 contains 19 residues. V was pared by 1 base and J by 0 bases, with 21 bases between. Written as DNA, the CDR3 is TGTGCCAGCAGCTTAGTCGGCCGACAGAGCACAAATTACCAAGAGACCCAGTACTTC. Translated: CASSLVGRQSTNYQETQYF.

This clone was detected once. The chain has TRBV6-1 and TRBJ2-7; 9 bases agree with TRBD1. V shed 2 bases, J shed 12 bases, and the junction held 5 bases outside the gene matches. Germline CDR1 reads MNHNS; CDR2 reads SASEGT. This CDR3 comprises 12 residues. This CDR3 reads CASSESGTGRYF. CDR3 DNA: TGTGCCAGCAGTGAATCCGGGACAGGGCGGTACTTC.